This is a list of T cell receptor beta chains from one sample in a study of T cell repertoires in cytomegalovirus infection. For these receptors, no antigen is known. TCRdb itself ran the reads through MiXCR, one entry per CDR3 protein. This repertoire shows over 250,000 distinct CDR3 sequences, about 20% found once; its top ten account for roughly 19%. This sample comprised cultured PBMCs, obtained from culture after CMV antigen stimulation. These receptors were taken from a human donor in good health (CMV status not recorded). Some clones in this sample may be carry-over from other donors' samples. The CDR3 runs from the conserved cysteine through the conserved F or W. The D gene is left open where the match is weak. The size entry is marked missing in some rows and otherwise reads once, few, many or a size class.

J gene | V gene | D gene | clone size | CDR3 protein | CDR3 DNA
TRBJ2-3 | TRBV6-4 | TRBD2 | many | CASSDGLATDTQYF | TGTGCCAGCAGTGACGGACTAGCCACAGATACGCAGTATTTT
TRBJ1-3 | TRBV5-6 | TRBD1 | few | CASSWTGTAGSGNTIYF | TGTGCCAGCAGCTGGACCGGGACAGCAGGCTCTGGAAACACCATATATTTT
TRBJ2-5 | TRBV6-1 | - | - | CASSELGGGKTQYF | TGTGCCAGCAGTGAACTGGGGGGCGGTAAGACCCAGTACTTC
TRBJ1-2 | TRBV20-1 | - | - | CSASPGQNYGYTF | TGCAGTGCGTCGCCGGGACAAAACTATGGCTACACCTTC
TRBJ2-2 | TRBV28 | - | - | CASSPPGGGQSLATGELFF | TGTGCCAGCAGTCCACCCGGAGGGGGTCAATCCTTAGCCACCGGGGAGCTGTTTTTT
TRBJ2-5 | TRBV5-1 | - | - | CASSEEGGETQNF | TGCGCCAGCAGCGAGGAAGGGGGGGAGACCCAGAACTTC
TRBJ1-1 | TRBV7-9 | - | few | CASSLGGGAMDTEAFF | TGTGCCAGCAGCTTAGGTGGGGGCGCGATGGACACTGAAGCTTTCTTT
TRBJ2-5 | TRBV7-6 | - | many | CASSLRSGPGTVETQYF | TGTGCCAGCAGCTTACGTTCTGGGCCAGGGACCGTAGAGACCCAGTACTTC
TRBJ1-5 | TRBV6-2/TRBV6-3 | - | - | CASRSGTIHQPQHF | TGTGCCAGCAGATCCGGGACAATCCATCAGCCCCAGCATTTT
TRBJ2-3 | TRBV24-1 | - | few | CATSDQEDTQYF | TGTGCCACCAGTGATCAGGAGGATACGCAGTATTTT
TRBJ2-2 | TRBV7-2 | TRBD1 | few | CARPKTGKNTGELFF | TGTGCGAGACCGAAGACAGGGAAGAACACCGGGGAGCTGTTTTTT
TRBJ2-3 | TRBV4-3 | TRBD2 | few | CASSQDSGRAGDTQYF | TGCGCCAGCAGCCAAGATAGCGGGAGGGCCGGAGATACGCAGTATTTT
TRBJ2-1 | TRBV6-2/TRBV6-3 | - | - | CASSYFQGIKSYNEQFF | TGTGCCAGCAGTTACTTTCAGGGGATAAAATCCTACAATGAGCAGTTCTTC
TRBJ2-5 | TRBV20-1 | TRBD2 | - | CSARAGGSVQETQYF | TGCAGTGCTAGAGCCGGGGGGTCGGTCCAAGAGACCCAGTACTTC
TRBJ2-3 | TRBV6-2/TRBV6-3 | - | few | CASNPGGSTDTQYF | TGTGCCAGCAATCCCGGAGGCAGCACAGATACGCAGTATTTT
TRBJ1-2 | TRBV7-9 | - | few | CASIQVGFDYGYTF | TGTGCCAGCATCCAGGTGGGGTTCGACTATGGCTACACCTTC
TRBJ2-2 | TRBV3-1 | - | many | CASSHLGSARTGELFF | TGTGCCAGCAGCCACCTTGGGAGCGCTCGCACCGGGGAGCTGTTTTTT
TRBJ1-1 | TRBV10-3 | TRBD1 | - | CAISPGQGVGNTEAFF | TGTGCCATCAGTCCCGGACAGGGGGTCGGGAACACTGAAGCTTTCTTT
TRBJ1-2 | TRBV20-1 | - | - | CSARRNFYGYTF | TGCAGTGCCCGGCGTAACTTCTATGGCTACACCTTC
TRBJ1-5 | TRBV27 | - | many | CASSATGKVGHQPQHF | TGTGCCAGCAGTGCCACAGGGAAGGTTGGCCATCAGCCCCAGCATTTT
TRBJ2-6 | TRBV10-3 | TRBD1 | many | CAISGQGRGANVLTF | TGTGCCATCTCTGGACAGGGGAGGGGGGCCAACGTCCTGACTTTC
TRBJ2-3 | TRBV4-3 | - | few | CASSQDNARATDTQYF | TGCGCCAGCAGCCAAGATAACGCCAGGGCCACAGATACGCAGTATTTT
TRBJ1-1 | TRBV3-1 | TRBD1 | many | CASTQGVLNTEAFF | TGTGCCAGCACCCAGGGGGTTTTGAACACTGAAGCTTTCTTT
TRBJ1-1 | TRBV7-2 | TRBD1 | many | CASSLGTGRYGEAFF | TGTGCCAGCAGCTTAGGGACAGGGAGGTATGGTGAAGCTTTCTTT
TRBJ1-5 | TRBV5-8 | TRBD1 | few | CASSFGQGPGQPQHF | TGTGCCAGCAGCTTCGGACAGGGGCCGGGCCAGCCCCAGCATTTT
TRBJ2-5 | TRBV6-1 | TRBD1 | few | CASNDRGQETQYF | TGTGCCAGCAACGACAGGGGCCAAGAGACCCAGTACTTC
TRBJ2-3 | TRBV28 | TRBD2 | few | CASSTNGGSLAGDVPDTQYF | TGTGCCAGCAGTACCAATGGTGGGTCACTAGCGGGAGACGTACCAGATACGCAGTATTTT
TRBJ2-5 | TRBV4-1 | TRBD2 | few | CASSQERVWASGRGETQYF | TGCGCCAGCAGCCAAGAAAGGGTATGGGCTAGCGGGAGGGGAGAGACCCAGTACTTC
TRBJ1-1 | TRBV29-1 | TRBD1 | few | CSVPRQGWGPEAFF | TGCAGCGTGCCACGACAGGGATGGGGTCCTGAAGCTTTCTTT
TRBJ1-5 | TRBV6-2/TRBV6-3 | - | - | CASRGTADSNQPQHF | TGTGCCAGCCGAGGGACTGCTGATAGCAATCAGCCCCAGCATTTT
TRBJ1-5 | TRBV24-1 | TRBD1 | few | CATSDPRTGDVQPQHF | TGTGCCACCAGTGATCCCCGGACAGGGGATGTTCAGCCCCAGCATTTT
TRBJ2-1 | TRBV10-3 | TRBD2 | - | CAIKGTSGSSYNEQFF | TGTGCCATCAAAGGGACTAGCGGGAGCTCCTACAATGAGCAGTTCTTC
TRBJ1-2 | TRBV29-1 | TRBD1 | - | CSADEGAGGYTF | TGCAGCGCCGACGAGGGGGCTGGTGGCTACACCTTC
TRBJ1-2 | TRBV7-2 | - | many | CASSSRTENYGYTF | TGTGCCAGCAGCTCTAGGACGGAAAACTATGGCTACACCTTC
TRBJ1-3 | TRBV20-1 | - | - | CSATARVNTIYF | TGCAGTGCTACCGCCAGGGTTAACACCATATATTTT
TRBJ1-2 | TRBV7-2 | TRBD1 | many | CASSLVIGGAGYGYTF | TGTGCCAGCAGCTTAGTGATAGGGGGCGCGGGCTATGGCTACACCTTC
TRBJ1-5 | TRBV11-3 | - | - | CASPPSQPQHF | TGTGCCAGCCCCCCCAGTCAGCCCCAGCATTTT
TRBJ2-1 | TRBV6-5 | TRBD2 | - | CASSPLAGVDNEQFF | TGTGCCAGCAGTCCCCTAGCGGGAGTGGACAATGAGCAGTTCTTC
TRBJ2-5 | TRBV7-2 | TRBD1 | - | CASSDTGGRETQYF | TGTGCCAGCAGCGACACAGGGGGCAGGGAGACCCAGTACTTC
TRBJ2-2 | TRBV4-1 | - | many | CASSQDFTNTGELFF | TGCGCCAGCAGCCAAGACTTTACTAACACCGGGGAGCTGTTTTTT
TRBJ2-1 | TRBV7-6 | - | few | CASSSGAGGPANEQFF | TGTGCCAGCAGCTCCGGGGCGGGCGGCCCCGCCAATGAGCAGTTCTTC
TRBJ2-6 | TRBV20-1 | - | few | CSAEGLRSGANVLTF | TGCAGTGCGGAGGGGCTTCGCTCTGGGGCCAACGTCCTGACTTTC